This entry lists 27 T cell receptor beta chains sequenced from one sample in a study of tumor and adjacent non-tumor tissue in lung cancer. Three rounds of nested PCR, following a modified ARM-PCR protocol, produced the TCRbeta library. TCRdb recomputed calls from the multiplex PCR reads with MiXCR, one row per CDR3 protein. In the table there are over 110,000 distinct CDR3 sequences, around 67% of which are singletons. No cell sorting was done before RNA was extracted from the tissue. Sequencing was performed on lung tumor tissue. The receptor source for this set is a man aged 55-75 years with small cell lung cancer.

Comment on this clonotype: Sequence at one end of the junction differs from germline and may be a read error. This chain's CDR3 is CGVHDPLSPHGYTF. The CDR3, as DNA: TGCGGCGTCCATGACCCCCTCTCCCCCCATGGCTATACCTTC. The V gene is TRBV29-1, the J gene TRBJ1-2; D gene uncertain. The CDR3 is 14 amino acids. Germline values: CDR1 SQVTM, CDR2 ANQGSEA.

Comments on this clonotype: One end of the junction fails to match germline, which may point to a read error. V is TRBV20-1 and J is TRBJ2-1; 12 bases are a match to TRBD2. Germline V gene lookup returns CDR1 DFQATT and CDR2 SNEGSKA (reference sequence). The CDR3 loop spans 20 amino acids. The DNA for the CDR3 is TGCAGTGCTAGATCGCTTCCTAGCGGGAGGGTCCGATTAATTTACAATGAGAAGTTCTTC. It translates to CSARSLPSGRVRLIYNEKFF.

Notes on this clonotype: Germline and junction disagree at one end, which may indicate a read error. The chain recombines TRBV7-9 with TRBJ1-1, with a weak D call TRBD1 (5 bases). Germline V gene lookup returns CDR1 SEHNR and CDR2 FQNEAQ (reference sequence). The CDR3 loop spans 13 amino acids. CDR3 bases: TGTGCCAGCAGCTCCCAGGGTAACACTGAAGCTTTCTTC. This gives the protein CASSSQGNTEAFF.

This clonotype was recorded once. This sequence may be a read error, since a much larger clone differs from it by one base. The J gene is TRBJ2-7, the V gene TRBV20-1, with D unclear. This CDR3 comprises 15 residues. Per the germline V gene, CDR1 is DFQATT and CDR2 is SNEGSKA (reference sequence). V lost 0 bases to trimming and J lost 1 base, with 13 bases between them. The CDR3 region is CSARDGEAESYEQYF. Here the CDR3 DNA reads TGCAGTGCTAGAGACGGAGAGGCAGAATCCTACGAGCAGTACTTC.

Many counts were recorded for this clonotype. This chain links TRBV24-1 with TRBJ2-1, with TRBD1 matching over 10 bases. The CDR3 totals 15 residues. Trimming took 3 bases from V and 5 from J; bases not matched to a gene: 3. Germline assignment: CDR1 KGHDR and CDR2 SFDVKD. CDR3 loop: CATSDPGTGDNEQFF. In DNA, the CDR3 is TGTGCCACCAGTGATCCCGGGACAGGGGACAATGAGCAGTTCTTC.

This clonotype was seen a few times. V usage is TRBV5-1 and J usage is TRBJ1-2, with D unresolved. Germline CDR1 reads SGHRS; CDR2 reads YFSETQ. Trimming took 0 bases from V and 3 from J, leaving 6 bases between them. The CDR3 length is 13 residues. CDR3 nucleotide sequence: TGCGCCAGCAGCTTGGGGCGGTACTATGGCTACACCTTC. Protein sequence: CASSLGRYYGYTF.

On this clonotype: A much more abundant neighbour one base away suggests this may be a read error. The chain has TRBV20-1 and TRBJ2-3; 7 bases are a match to TRBD2. V lost 6 bases and J lost 5; bases outside the gene matches: 11. The CDR3 loop spans 14 amino acids. The germline V gene encodes CDR1 DFQATT and CDR2 SNEGSKA (reference sequence). The CDR3 DNA is TGCAGTGCGGTAGGCGGACTAGTTATAGATACGCAGTATTTT. This encodes CSAVGGLVIDTQYF.

This clonotype came up once. One end of the junction does not line up with germline, which may come from a read error. This chain joins TRBV6-5 and TRBJ2-1; weak D call: TRBD2 (6 bases). CDR3 length: 15 amino acids. Germline lookup yields CDR1 MNHEY and CDR2 SVGAGI. CDR3 protein: CASKTGGNSYYEQFF. The CDR3 DNA follows: TGTGCCAGCAAAACTGGCGGGAACTCCTACTATGAGCAGTTCTTC.

As for this clonotype: This may be a read error, as it is one base from a much larger clone. No conserved phenylalanine or tryptophan is present at the end of the CDR3, so a read error is the likely explanation. This chain joins TRBV20-1 and TRBJ1-1; D is undetermined. Trimming removed 3 bases at V and 4 bases at J, with 6 bases between. In germline, CDR1 is DFQATT, CDR2 SNEGSKA (reference sequence). This CDR3 is 11 amino acids long. CDR3: CSARPATEAFL. The CDR3 DNA sequence: TGCAGTGCTAGGCCAGCCACTGAAGCTTTCCTT.

A few counts support this clonotype. The V call is TRBV20-1, the J call TRBJ2-1; D remains unclear. V lost 3 bases and J 0 bases, leaving 9 bases between the germline ends. Germline lookup yields CDR1 DFQATT and CDR2 SNEGSKA (reference sequence). The CDR3 is 14 residues long. This CDR3 is CSASWLSSYNEQFF. CDR3 coding DNA: TGCAGTGCTAGTTGGTTAAGCTCCTACAATGAGCAGTTCTTC.

To note about this clonotype: This may come from a read error, since a much larger clone is one base off. The V and J genes are TRBV20-1 and TRBJ2-1; D is unresolved. Germline loops: CDR1 DFQATT, CDR2 SNEGSKA (reference sequence). This CDR3 has 15 amino acids. The CDR3 spells CSARDRPQSYNEQIF. DNA for the CDR3: TGCAGTGCTAGAGATAGACCACAGTCCTACAATGAGCAGATCTTC.

Comments on this clonotype: The missing conserved phenylalanine or tryptophan at the end of this CDR3 makes a read error likely. The CDR3 bases are TGCAGCGTTAAAGGTAGCTCGACCAGAGATACGCAGTATGTT. Amino acid sequence: CSVKGSSTRDTQYV. This rearrangement joins TRBV29-1 to TRBJ2-3; no reliable D call. The CDR3 length is 14 residues. Trimming cost V 5 bases and J 5 bases, with 17 bases left between them. From germline, CDR1 is SQVTM and CDR2 ANQGSEA.

Of note for this clonotype: At one end, the junction sequence differs from germline, possibly due to a read error. The V and J genes are TRBV29-1 and TRBJ2-7; a possible D gene is TRBD2 (5 bases). CDR3 length: 12 amino acids. The germline CDR1 and CDR2 sequences are SQVTM and ANQGSEA. This chain's CDR3 is CSVVKDFNGQYF. In DNA, the CDR3 is TGCAGTGTTGTCAAGGACTTCAACGGGCAGTACTTC.

In its sample, this clonotype was seen a few times. This may arise from a read error, as a much more abundant clone is one base away. The CDR3 reads CASSYSPLRAGRGSEQYF. The DNA for the CDR3 is TGTGCCAGCAGTTACTCCCCCCTTCGGGCGGGGAGGGGCTCCGAGCAGTACTTC. This chain uses TRBV6-5 with TRBJ2-7; 7 nucleotides agree with TRBD2. The CDR3 runs 18 residues. Unmatched junction bases numbered 17, after V lost 0 bases and J lost 6 bases. Germline CDR1 and CDR2: MNHEY and SVGAGI.

In regard to this clonotype: One junction end does not reproduce the germline sequence, and a read error may be involved. The chain links TRBV28 to TRBJ2-6; D gene uncertain. The length of the CDR3 is 16 residues. Germline lookup yields CDR1 MDHEN and CDR2 SYDVKM. CDR3 in DNA: TGTGACAGCAGTTCCCGACAAGTTTCTGGGGCCAACGTCCTGACTTTC. This codes for CDSSSRQVSGANVLTF.

This chain connects TRBV5-6 to TRBJ2-1; D is possibly TRBD1 or TRBD2 (5 bases each). With 0 bases removed from V and 3 bases from J, the gap between germline ends came to 13 bases. The germline CDR1 and CDR2 sequences are SGHDT and YYEEEE. This CDR3 region has 16 residues. CDR3 in amino acids: CASSLGGRGYYNEQFF. CDR3 bases: TGTGCCAGCAGCTTGGGGGGGAGAGGCTACTACAATGAGCAGTTCTTC.

Ten or more counts support this clonotype. This rearrangement joins TRBV7-9 to TRBJ2-7, with D possibly matching TRBD1 (7 bases). CDR3 length: 13 residues. Trimming cost V 5 bases and J 6 bases, with 14 bases left between them. Germline V lookup: CDR1 SEHNR, CDR2 FQNEAQ (reference sequence). The CDR3 loop is CASSGGTVSEQYF. The CDR3 DNA follows: TGTGCCAGCAGCGGAGGGACAGTCTCCGAGCAGTACTTC.

The sample holds many counts of this clonotype. The rearrangement links TRBV6-2 or TRBV6-3 to TRBJ2-7; TRBD1 or TRBD2 may be the D gene (5 bases each). This CDR3 comprises 14 residues. Germline V gene sequence: CDR1 MNHEY, CDR2 SVGEGT. The V and J ends lost 0 bases and 1 base respectively, with 7 bases between them. CDR3 amino acids: CASSYSRGSYEQYF. The CDR3 DNA reads as TGTGCCAGCAGTTACTCGAGGGGTTCCTACGAGCAGTACTTC.

On this clonotype itself: This may come from a read error, since a much larger clone is one base off. V and J are TRBV29-1 and TRBJ1-1; a weak D match, TRBD1 (5 bases). There are 14 residues in the CDR3. In germline, CDR1 is SQVTM, CDR2 ANQGSEA. V lost 4 bases, J lost 3 bases, and 15 bases lay in between. CDR3 protein: CSVAWGERDTEAFF. The CDR3 DNA is TGCAGCGTTGCTTGGGGGGAGCGGGACACTGAAGCTTTCTTT.

The sample holds one count of this clonotype. The genes are TRBV20-1 and TRBJ2-3; 7 bases match TRBD2. The V gene end was trimmed by 6 bases and the J gene end by 7 bases; junction bases not matched to a gene: 10. The germline V gene encodes CDR1 DFQATT and CDR2 SNEGSKA (reference sequence). CDR3 size: 13 residues. Here the CDR3 reads CSARSGAVNTQYF. The CDR3 DNA follows: TGCAGTGCGCGAAGCGGGGCAGTAAATACGCAGTATTTT.

Turning to this clonotype: The conserved phenylalanine or tryptophan is not found at the CDR3 terminus, so this likely reflects a read error. The chain has TRBV5-4 and TRBJ2-1; 8 bases are a match to TRBD2. The CDR3 runs 16 residues. V lost 0 bases, J lost 0 bases, and 2 bases stayed unmatched. Germline CDR1 SGHNT, CDR2 YYREEE (reference sequence). The CDR3: CASSLVLAGSYNEQFS. CDR3 coding DNA: TGTGCCAGCAGCTTGGTGCTAGCGGGCTCCTACAATGAGCAGTTCTCC.

This clonotype came up a few times. At one end, the junction sequence differs from germline, possibly due to a read error. This chain connects TRBV12-3 or TRBV12-4 to TRBJ2-1; either TRBD1 or TRBD2 may supply D (5 bases each). The CDR3 spans 14 residues. The CDR3 DNA is TGTGCCAGCAAGGGGACCGGGACCTACAATGAGCACTTCTTC. It is translated as CASKGTGTYNEHFF.

The J gene is TRBJ2-1, the V gene TRBV4-1, with D possibly matching TRBD2 (5 bases). Trimming left V 3 bases short and J 0 bases short, with 9 bases between. The CDR3 extends over 15 amino acids. Germline values: CDR1 MGHRA, CDR2 YSYEKL. CDR3 sequence: CASSHGVNSYNEQFF. In DNA, the CDR3 is TGCGCCAGCAGCCACGGGGTCAACTCCTACAATGAGCAGTTCTTC.

In the case of this clonotype: The missing conserved phenylalanine or tryptophan at the end of this CDR3 makes a read error likely. The chain is built from TRBV4-1 and TRBJ1-2; possibly TRBD1 for D (6 bases). Germline values: CDR1 MGHRA, CDR2 YSYEKL. V lost 0 bases to trimming and J lost 4 bases, with 15 bases between them. The CDR3 is made up of 16 amino acids. The CDR3 reads CASSQDRARQAYGYTL. CDR3 DNA sequence: TGCGCCAGCAGCCAAGATCGAGCTCGACAGGCCTATGGCTACACCTTA.

Concerning this clonotype itself: One end of the junction varies from germline; a read error may be responsible. This sequence joins TRBV29-1 and TRBJ1-1; D gene unclear. Germline V gives CDR1 SQVTM, CDR2 ANQGSEA. This CDR3 has 12 residues. CDR3 residues: CRVAGPTTEAFF. Here the CDR3 DNA reads TGCAGAGTTGCCGGGCCTACAACTGAAGCTTTCTTT. The variable domain in full, completed from reference TRBV29-1 and TRBJ1-1, reads SAVISQKPSRDICQRGTSLTIQCQVDSQVTMMFWYRQQPGQSLTLIATANQGSEATYESGFVIDKFPISRPNLTFSTLTVSNMSPEDSSIYLCRVAGPTTEAFFGQGTRLTVV.

This clonotype has a count of ten or more. The chain couples TRBV7-9 to TRBJ2-2; tentatively, D is TRBD1 (6 bases). V dropped 5 bases and J dropped 1 base, with 14 bases sitting between them. Germline V CDR1 and CDR2: SEHNR, FQNEAQ (reference sequence). The CDR3 loop spans 16 amino acids. As DNA, the CDR3 is TGTGCCAGCAGCGGCACCGGGACAAAGAACACCGGGGAGCTGTTTTTT. It translates to CASSGTGTKNTGELFF.

Comment on this clonotype: At one boundary the junction diverges from the germline segment, which might be a read error. The chain employs TRBV11-2 and TRBJ2-7, with D tentatively TRBD2 (6 bases). Germline V gives CDR1 SGHAT, CDR2 FQNNGV. CDR3 length: 17 residues. The CDR3 DNA sequence: TGTGCCAGTAGCTTAGGAGGGCGGATAGTGTCGGCAGCCGAGCAGTACTTC. Translated: CASSLGGRIVSAAEQYF.